This T cell receptor (beta chain) was found in a study of T cell responses to AZD1222 COVID-19 vaccine. Study-wide results and caveats: Donors were mostly white British, more females; clonal diversity possibly underestimated. Repertoires in all cases were sampled only once the peak T cell response had passed. The span of vaccine-associated CD4 TCRs extended across spike, with dominance at 160-218 and 743-854. Compared with day 0, the breadth and depth of the Spike-specific TCR repertoire rose significantly after two doses of AZD1222.

Germline trimming cut 6 bases from V and 2 bases from J; bases unmatched to any gene: 6. This CDR3 region has 14 residues. Germline V gene lookup returns CDR1 SGHTA and CDR2 FQGNSA. On this clone itself: What it binds is unknown.

TCRdb's copy holds only in-frame clones and misses some; the assay was immunoSEQ multiplex PCR. The sample carries 100,000 to 130,000 clones, roughly 89% recorded once. This chain links TRBV7-2 with TRBJ1-1; 7 nucleotides line up with TRBD1. This receptor was identified in an adult in good health. This specimen consisted of peripheral blood, obtained on day 0 of MenACWY control vaccination. The CDR3 is CASRRQGGNTEAFF. The CDR3 DNA reads as TGTGCCAGCAGGCGCCAGGGGGGTAACACTGAAGCTTTCTTT. Full variable domain (rest looked up from reference TRBV7-2 and TRBJ1-1): GAGVSQSPSNKVTEKGKDVELRCDPISGHTALYWYRQSLGQGLEFLIYFQGNSAPDKSGLPSDRFSAERTGGSVSTLTIQRTQQEDSAVYLCASRRQGGNTEAFFGQGTRLTVV.